The present TCR beta chain was sequenced within a study of PD-1 blockade in classical Hodgkin lymphoma. Study-level findings and limits: Complete responders' baseline diversity resembled that of newly diagnosed patients. Only CD4+ TCR diversity, not CD8+, had risen significantly by C4D1. No one has yet defined what causes the repertoire differences, which may be disease activity or prior therapy.

The assay was immunoSEQ multiplex PCR, and TCRdb's table has in-frame clones only and misses some. The sample has approximately 17,000 clones, 60% to 75% seen once. This CDR3 spans 15 amino acids. Germline-derived CDR1 and CDR2 are SGHNT and YYREEE (reference sequence). As for time point: cycle 4 day 1 (C4D1), after five to seven weeks of nivolumab. All trial patients relapsed after autologous stem cell transplantation. About this clone: Its cognate antigen is unknown. Its ends do not fully match the called genes, so a read error is possible.

This receptor was obtained from a human donor with classical Hodgkin lymphoma. The sequencing used peripheral blood mononuclear cells (PBMCs), collected before the fourth cycle of nivolumab. V is TRBV5-4 and J is TRBJ2-1, with unresolved D. This chain's CDR3 is CASSDSGGSSNEQFF. The CDR3 nucleotides are TGTGCCAGCAGCGATTCTGGTGGGTCCTCCAATGAGCAGTTCTTC.